Sequencing of this T cell receptor beta chain was carried out in a study of vaccination effects on CD4 cells after COVID-19. Study summary: Participants were vaccinated with two doses of either the BNT162b2 or mRNA-1273 vaccine.

TCRdb keeps only in-frame clones here, not all; method: immunoSEQ multiplex PCR. The sample holds roughly 25,000 clones, just under 75% seen once. Regarding the study as a whole: Infection- and vaccine-induced clones contracted markedly late after vaccination.

ViraFEST expansion of antigen-specific CD4+ T cells with viral peptide pools preceded sequencing. Culturing for approximately 10 days preceded CD4+ T cell isolation. Nucleocapsid antibody tests were negative, and the vaccine recipients had no prior SARS-CoV-2 infection. Details on this clone: What it binds is unknown.

CDR1 is SGHAT, CDR2 FQNNGV, per germline. V lost 5 bases to trimming and J lost 5 bases; unmatched junction nucleotides: 9. The CDR3 is 16 amino acids. The sample in question was CD4+ T cells from PBMCs cultured with SARS-CoV-2 spike peptides, obtained before COVID-19 vaccination. The V gene is TRBV11-2, the J gene TRBJ2-2; TRBD2 agrees at 9 bases. This receptor was taken from a human donor who received a COVID-19 vaccine. The chain's CDR3 is CASSPLAGKRTGELFF. CDR3 bases: TGTGCCAGCAGCCCTCTAGCGGGAAAAAGAACCGGGGAGCTGTTTTTT.